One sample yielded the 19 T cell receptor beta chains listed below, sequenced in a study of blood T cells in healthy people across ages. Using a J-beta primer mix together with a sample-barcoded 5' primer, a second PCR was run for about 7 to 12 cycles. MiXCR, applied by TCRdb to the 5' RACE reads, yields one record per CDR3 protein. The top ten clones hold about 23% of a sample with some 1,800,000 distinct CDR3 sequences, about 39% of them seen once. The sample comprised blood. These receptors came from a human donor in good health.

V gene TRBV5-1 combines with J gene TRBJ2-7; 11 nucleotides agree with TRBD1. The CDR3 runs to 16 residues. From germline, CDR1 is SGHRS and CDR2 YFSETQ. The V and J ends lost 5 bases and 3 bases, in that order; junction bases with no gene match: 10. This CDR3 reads CASSYYPGQGDYEQYF. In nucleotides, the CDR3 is TGCGCCAGCAGTTACTATCCGGGACAGGGGGACTACGAGCAGTACTTC.

Written as DNA, the CDR3 is TGTGCCAGCTCCCCCCTAACTCATGAGCAGTTCTTC. It is translated as CASSPLTHEQFF. This sequence joins TRBV6-2 or TRBV6-3 and TRBJ2-1; D remains ambiguous. Germline V gives CDR1 MNHEY, CDR2 SVGEGT. The ends were cut back, 8 bases at V and 8 bases at J, with 13 bases in the middle. The CDR3 is made up of 12 amino acids.

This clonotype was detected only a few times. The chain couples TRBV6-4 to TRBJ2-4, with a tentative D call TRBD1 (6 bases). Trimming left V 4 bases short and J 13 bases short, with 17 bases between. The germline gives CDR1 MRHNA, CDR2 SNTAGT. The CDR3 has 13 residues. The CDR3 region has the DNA TGTGCCAGCAGTGTCGGGACCAGGGGTGAGCAGTACTTC. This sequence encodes CASSVGTRGEQYF.

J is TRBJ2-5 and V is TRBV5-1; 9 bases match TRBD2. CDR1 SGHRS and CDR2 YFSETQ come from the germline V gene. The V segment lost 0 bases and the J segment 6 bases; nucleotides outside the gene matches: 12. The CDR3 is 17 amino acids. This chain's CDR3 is CASSLEAGGWSKKTQYF. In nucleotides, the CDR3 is TGCGCCAGCAGCTTGGAAGCGGGGGGATGGAGTAAGAAGACCCAGTACTTC.

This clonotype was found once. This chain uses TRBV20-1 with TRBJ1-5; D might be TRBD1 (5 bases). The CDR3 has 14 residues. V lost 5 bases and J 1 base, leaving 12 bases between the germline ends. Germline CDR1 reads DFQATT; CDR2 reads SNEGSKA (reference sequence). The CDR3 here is CSAWVGVSNQPQHF. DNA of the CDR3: TGCAGTGCTTGGGTGGGGGTGAGCAATCAGCCCCAGCATTTT.

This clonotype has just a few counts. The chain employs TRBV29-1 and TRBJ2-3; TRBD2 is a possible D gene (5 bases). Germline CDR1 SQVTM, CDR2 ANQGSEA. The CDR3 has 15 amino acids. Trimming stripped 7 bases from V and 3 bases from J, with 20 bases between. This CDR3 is CSGRIIAWVTDTQYF. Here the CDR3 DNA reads TGCAGCGGGCGGATCATAGCGTGGGTAACAGATACGCAGTATTTT.

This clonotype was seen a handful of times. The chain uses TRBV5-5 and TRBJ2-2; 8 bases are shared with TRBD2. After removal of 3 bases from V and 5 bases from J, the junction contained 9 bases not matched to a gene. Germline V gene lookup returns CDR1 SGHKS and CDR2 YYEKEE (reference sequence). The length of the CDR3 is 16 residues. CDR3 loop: CASSSRAGAFTGELFF. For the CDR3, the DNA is TGTGCCAGCAGCTCCCGAGCGGGGGCTTTTACCGGGGAGCTGTTTTTT.

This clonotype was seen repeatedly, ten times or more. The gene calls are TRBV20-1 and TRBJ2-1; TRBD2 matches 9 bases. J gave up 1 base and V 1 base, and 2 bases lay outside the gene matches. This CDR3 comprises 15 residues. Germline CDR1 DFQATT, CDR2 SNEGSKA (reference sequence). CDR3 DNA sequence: TGCAGTGCTAGAGCGCTAGCGGGGTCCTACAATGAGCAGTTCTTC. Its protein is CSARALAGSYNEQFF.

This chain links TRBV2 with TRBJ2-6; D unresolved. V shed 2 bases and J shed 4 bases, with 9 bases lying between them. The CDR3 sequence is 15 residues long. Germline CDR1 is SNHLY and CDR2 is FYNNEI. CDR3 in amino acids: CASSEQSGGANVLTF. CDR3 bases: TGTGCCAGCAGTGAACAATCTGGCGGGGCCAACGTCCTGACTTTC.

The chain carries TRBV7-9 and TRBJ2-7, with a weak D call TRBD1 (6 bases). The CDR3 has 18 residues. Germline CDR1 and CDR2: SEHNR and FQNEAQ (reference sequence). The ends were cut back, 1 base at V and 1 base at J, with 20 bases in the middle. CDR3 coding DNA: TGTGCCAGCAGCTTAGTTCTTGCTCAGGGGAGCGGTTCCTACGAGCAGTACTTC. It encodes CASSLVLAQGSGSYEQYF. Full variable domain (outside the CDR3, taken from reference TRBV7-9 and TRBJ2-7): DTGVSQNPRHKITKRGQNVTFRCDPISEHNRLYWYRQTLGQGPEFLTYFQNEAQLEKSRLLSDRFSAERPKGSFSTLEIQRTEQGDSAMYLCASSLVLAQGSGSYEQYFGPGTRLTVT.

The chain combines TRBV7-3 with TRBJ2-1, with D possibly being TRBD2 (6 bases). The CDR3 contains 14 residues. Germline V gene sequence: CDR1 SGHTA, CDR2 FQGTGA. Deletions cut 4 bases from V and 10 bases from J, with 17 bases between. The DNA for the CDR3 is TGTGCCAGCAGCTCCTTTGGGGCTCGGGGGGAGCAGTTCTTC. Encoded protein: CASSSFGARGEQFF.

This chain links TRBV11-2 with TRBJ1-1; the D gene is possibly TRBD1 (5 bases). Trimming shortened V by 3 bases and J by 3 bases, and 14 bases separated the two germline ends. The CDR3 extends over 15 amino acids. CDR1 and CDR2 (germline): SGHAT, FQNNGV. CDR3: CASSLGPHRDTEAFF. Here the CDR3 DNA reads TGTGCCAGCAGCTTGGGACCTCACCGGGACACTGAAGCTTTCTTT. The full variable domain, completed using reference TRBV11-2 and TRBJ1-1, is EAGVAQSPRYKIIEKRQSVAFWCNPISGHATLYWYQQILGQGPKLLIQFQNNGVVDDSQLPKDRFSAERLKGVDSTLKIQPAKLEDSAVYLCASSLGPHRDTEAFFGQGTRLTVV.

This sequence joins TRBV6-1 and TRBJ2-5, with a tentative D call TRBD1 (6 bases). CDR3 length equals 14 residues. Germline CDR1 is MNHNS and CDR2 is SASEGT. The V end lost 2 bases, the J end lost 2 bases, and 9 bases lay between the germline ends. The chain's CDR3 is CASSESGQQETQYF. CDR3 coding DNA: TGTGCCAGCAGTGAATCGGGACAACAAGAGACCCAGTACTTC.

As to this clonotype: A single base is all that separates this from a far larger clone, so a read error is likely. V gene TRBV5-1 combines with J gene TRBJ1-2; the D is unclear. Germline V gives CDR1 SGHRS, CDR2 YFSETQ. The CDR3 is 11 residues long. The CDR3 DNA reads TGCGCCGGCAGCTTGGAGGGTGGCTACACCTTC. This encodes CAGSLEGGYTF.

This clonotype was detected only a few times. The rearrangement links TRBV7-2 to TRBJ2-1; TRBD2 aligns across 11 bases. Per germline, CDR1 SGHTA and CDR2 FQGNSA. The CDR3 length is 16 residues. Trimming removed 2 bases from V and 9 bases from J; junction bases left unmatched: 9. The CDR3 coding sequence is TGTGCCAGCAGCTTAACTAGCGGGGGTGGTACACCTGAGCAGTTCTTC. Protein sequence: CASSLTSGGGTPEQFF.

DNA of the CDR3: TGTGCCAGCAGCCCGAGAGCGATCCGGGGGGCTGAAGCTTTCTTT. Its protein is CASSPRAIRGAEAFF. J is TRBJ1-1 and V is TRBV7-8; tentative D call: TRBD1 (5 bases). In germline, CDR1 is SGHVS, CDR2 FQNEAQ. This CDR3 region has 15 residues. V was trimmed by 5 bases and J by 6 bases, leaving 19 bases between them.

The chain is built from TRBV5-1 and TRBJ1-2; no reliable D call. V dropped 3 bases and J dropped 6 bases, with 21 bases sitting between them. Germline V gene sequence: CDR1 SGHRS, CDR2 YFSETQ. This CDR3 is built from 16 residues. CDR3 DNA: TGCGCCAGCAGCTACTGGGAGTTAGGCCCTATGGATGGCTACACCTTC. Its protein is CASSYWELGPMDGYTF.

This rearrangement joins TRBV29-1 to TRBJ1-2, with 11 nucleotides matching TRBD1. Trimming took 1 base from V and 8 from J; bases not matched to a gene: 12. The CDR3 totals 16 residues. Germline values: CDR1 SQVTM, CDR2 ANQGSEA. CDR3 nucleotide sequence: TGCAGCGTTGAAGGCCCCTGGACAGGGGGCGCGGGGGGCTACACCTTC. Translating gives CSVEGPWTGGAGGYTF.

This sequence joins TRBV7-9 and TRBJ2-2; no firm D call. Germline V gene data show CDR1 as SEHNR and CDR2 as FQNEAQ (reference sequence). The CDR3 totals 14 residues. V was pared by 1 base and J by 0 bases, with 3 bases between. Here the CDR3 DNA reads TGTGCCAGCAGCTTAGAAGCGAACACCGGGGAGCTGTTTTTT. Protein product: CASSLEANTGELFF.